The TCR beta chain under discussion was sequenced for a study of identical twins. TCRdb ran MiXCR on the 5' RACE reads and lists one entry per CDR3 protein. Counted here are 550,000 to 800,000 distinct CDR3 sequences, under 8.5% occurring once; the ten biggest clones make up 1.5% to 2%. The study's findings and limits: Memory repertoires lacked the insertion deficit that abundant cord blood beta clonotypes showed.

Remarks on this clonotype: Its antigen is unidentified.

V was clipped by 3 bases and J by 6 bases; unmatched bases: 6. From germline, CDR1 is SGHRS and CDR2 YFSETQ. CDR3 size: 13 residues. These sequences were also reported in another study, on yellow fever vaccine responses in identical twins.

This TCR was sampled from a woman aged 18-29 years in good health. The sequenced material came from PBMCs. V usage is TRBV5-1 and J usage is TRBJ2-7; 7 bases agree with TRBD1. CDR3 DNA: TGCGCCAGCAGCTCCCGACAGGGACCCGAGCAGTACTTC. Translated: CASSSRQGPEQYF.